This TCR beta chain emerged from a study of OX40 agonist ivuxolimab in advanced cancers. Study information: People who had prior anti-PD-1, anti-PD-L1 or anti-CTLA-4 therapy could take part, and under 50% had some. Broader study findings: Compared with CD4+, CD8+ T cells on average had more expanded clones. Expanded peripheral T-cell antigen specificity went undetermined.

Profiling relied on immunoSEQ multiplex PCR, and the TCRdb table lists in-frame clones only, not all of them. The table has under 100,000 clones, roughly 89% seen once. This CDR3 is built from 13 residues. Germline CDR1 and CDR2: SGHNT and YENEEA. The V and J ends lost 5 bases and 2 bases respectively, with 9 bases between them. In regard to this clone: What it recognizes is unknown.

The sample consisted of CD4+ or CD8+ T cells sorted from blood, taken in a trial of the OX40 agonist ivuxolimab. This receptor was obtained from an adult with an advanced solid tumor such as melanoma, head and neck, liver or kidney cancer. The chain joins TRBV11-3 to TRBJ1-1, with unresolved D. The CDR3 nucleotides read TGTGCCAGCAGCCCGGACGGTAACACTGAAGCTTTCTTT. This gives the protein CASSPDGNTEAFF. Full variable domain (remainder filled in from reference TRBV11-3 and TRBJ1-1): EAGVVQSPRYKIIEKKQPVAFWCNPISGHNTLYWYLQNLGQGPELLIRYENEEAVDDSQLPKDRFSAERLKGVDSTLKIQPAELGDSAVYLCASSPDGNTEAFFGQGTRLTVV.